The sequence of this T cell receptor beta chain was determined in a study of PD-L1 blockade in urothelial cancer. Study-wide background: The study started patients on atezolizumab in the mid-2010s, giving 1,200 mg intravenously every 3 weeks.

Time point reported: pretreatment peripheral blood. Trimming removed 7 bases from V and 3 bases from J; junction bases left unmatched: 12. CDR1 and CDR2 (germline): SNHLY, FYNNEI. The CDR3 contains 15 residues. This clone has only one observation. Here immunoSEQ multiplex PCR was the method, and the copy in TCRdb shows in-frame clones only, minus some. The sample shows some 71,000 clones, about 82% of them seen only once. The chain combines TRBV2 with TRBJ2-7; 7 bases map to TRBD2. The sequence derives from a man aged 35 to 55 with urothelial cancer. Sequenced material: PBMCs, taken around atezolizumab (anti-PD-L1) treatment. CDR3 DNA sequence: TGTGCCAGCACGTTGGGGGAGGGCCCTGACTACGAGCAGTACTTC. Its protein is CASTLGEGPDYEQYF.